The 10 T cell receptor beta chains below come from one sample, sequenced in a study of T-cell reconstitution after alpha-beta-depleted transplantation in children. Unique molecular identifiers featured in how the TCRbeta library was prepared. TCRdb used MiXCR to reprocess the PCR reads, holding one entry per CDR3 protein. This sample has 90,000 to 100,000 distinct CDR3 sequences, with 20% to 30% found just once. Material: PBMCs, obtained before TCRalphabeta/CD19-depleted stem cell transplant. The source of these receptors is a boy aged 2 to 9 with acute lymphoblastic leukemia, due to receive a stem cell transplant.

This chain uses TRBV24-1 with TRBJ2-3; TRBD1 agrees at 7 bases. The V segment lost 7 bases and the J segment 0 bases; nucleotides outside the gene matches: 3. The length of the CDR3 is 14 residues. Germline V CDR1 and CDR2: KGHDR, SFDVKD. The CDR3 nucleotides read TGTGCCACCAGGAGGGACAGAAGCACAGATACGCAGTATTTT. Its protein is CATRRDRSTDTQYF.

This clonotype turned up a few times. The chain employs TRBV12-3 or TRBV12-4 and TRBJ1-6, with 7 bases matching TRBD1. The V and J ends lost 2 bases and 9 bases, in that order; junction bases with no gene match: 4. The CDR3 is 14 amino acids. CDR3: CASSLRQGGSPLHF. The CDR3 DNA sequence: TGTGCCAGCAGTTTAAGACAGGGAGGTTCACCCCTCCACTTT.

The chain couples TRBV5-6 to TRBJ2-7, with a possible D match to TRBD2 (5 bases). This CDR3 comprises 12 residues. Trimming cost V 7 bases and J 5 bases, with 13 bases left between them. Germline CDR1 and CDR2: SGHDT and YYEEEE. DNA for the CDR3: TGTGCCAGCGCGAGGGAGACGAACGAGCAGTACTTC. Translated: CASARETNEQYF.

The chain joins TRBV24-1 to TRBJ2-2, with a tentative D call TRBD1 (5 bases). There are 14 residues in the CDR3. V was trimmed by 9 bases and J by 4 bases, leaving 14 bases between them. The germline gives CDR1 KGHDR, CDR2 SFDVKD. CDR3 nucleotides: TGTGCCACCCAGGGCGGAGTAGTCACCGGGGAGCTGTTTTTT. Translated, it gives CATQGGVVTGELFF.

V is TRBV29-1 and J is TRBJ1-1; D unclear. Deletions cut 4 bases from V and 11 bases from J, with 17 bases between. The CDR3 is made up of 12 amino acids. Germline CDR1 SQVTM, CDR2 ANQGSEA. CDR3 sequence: CSVGIEGRGAFF. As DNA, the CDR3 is TGCAGCGTTGGAATTGAAGGCCGAGGGGCTTTCTTT.

This CDR3 is CSGRAPGRGRATTNEKLFF. The CDR3 DNA sequence: TGCAGTGGTAGGGCTCCCGGCAGGGGAAGGGCGACAACTAATGAAAAACTGTTTTTT. The chain employs TRBV20-1 and TRBJ1-4; D might be TRBD1 (6 bases). Trimming took 7 bases from V and 0 from J, leaving 27 bases between them. The CDR3 extends over 19 amino acids. The germline V gene has CDR1 DFQATT and CDR2 SNEGSKA (reference sequence).

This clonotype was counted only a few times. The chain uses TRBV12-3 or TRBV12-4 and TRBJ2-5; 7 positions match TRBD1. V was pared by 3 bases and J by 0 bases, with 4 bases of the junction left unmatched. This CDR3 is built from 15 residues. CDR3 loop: CASSLLGQYQETQYF. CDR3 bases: TGTGCCAGCAGTTTGTTGGGACAGTACCAAGAGACCCAGTACTTC.

CDR3 sequence: CASSRTSGRVTDTQYF. CDR3 nucleotides: TGTGCCAGCAGTCGGACTAGCGGACGGGTCACAGATACGCAGTATTTT. J is TRBJ2-3 and V is TRBV12-3 or TRBV12-4, with 10 bases fitting TRBD2. The CDR3 contains 16 residues. V gave up 5 bases and J gave up 2 bases; unmatched junction bases: 7.

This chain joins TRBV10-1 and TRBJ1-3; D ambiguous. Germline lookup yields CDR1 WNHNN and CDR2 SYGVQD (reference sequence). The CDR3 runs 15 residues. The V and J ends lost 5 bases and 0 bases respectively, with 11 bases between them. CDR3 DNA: TGCGCCAGCAGTTCGACCGGTAACTCTGGAAACACCATATATTTT. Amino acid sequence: CASSSTGNSGNTIYF.

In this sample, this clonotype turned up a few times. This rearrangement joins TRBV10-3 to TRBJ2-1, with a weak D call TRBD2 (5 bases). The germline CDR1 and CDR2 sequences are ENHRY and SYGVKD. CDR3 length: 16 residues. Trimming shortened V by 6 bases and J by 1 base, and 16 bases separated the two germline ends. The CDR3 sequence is CAIRSDGGDSYNEQFF. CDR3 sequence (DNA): TGTGCCATCAGGAGCGACGGAGGTGATTCCTACAATGAGCAGTTCTTC.